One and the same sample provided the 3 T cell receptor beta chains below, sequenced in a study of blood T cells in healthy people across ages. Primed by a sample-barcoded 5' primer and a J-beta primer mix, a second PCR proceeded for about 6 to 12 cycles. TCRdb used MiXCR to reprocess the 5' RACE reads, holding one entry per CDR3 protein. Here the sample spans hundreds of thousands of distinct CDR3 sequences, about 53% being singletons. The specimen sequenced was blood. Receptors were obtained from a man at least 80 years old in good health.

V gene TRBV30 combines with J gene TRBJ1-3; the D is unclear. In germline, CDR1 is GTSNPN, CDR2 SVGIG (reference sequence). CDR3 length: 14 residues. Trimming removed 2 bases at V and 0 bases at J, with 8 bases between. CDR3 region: CAWSFGGSGNTIYF. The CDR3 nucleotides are TGTGCCTGGAGTTTCGGAGGCTCTGGAAACACCATATATTTT.

Here the CDR3 DNA reads TGTGCCAGCAGGACCAGCGGGAGGGGTGGATACGCGTATTTT. Its protein is CASRTSGRGGYAYF. V usage is TRBV12-3 or TRBV12-4 and J usage is TRBJ2-3; TRBD2 matches at 10 bases. J was trimmed by 14 bases and V by 6 bases; bases with no gene match: 14. The CDR3 length is 14 residues.

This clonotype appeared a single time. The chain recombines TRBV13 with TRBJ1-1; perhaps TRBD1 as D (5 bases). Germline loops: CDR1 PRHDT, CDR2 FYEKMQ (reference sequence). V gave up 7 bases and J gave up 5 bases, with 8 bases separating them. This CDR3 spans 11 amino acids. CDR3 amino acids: CASKEGTEAFF. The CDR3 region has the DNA TGTGCCAGCAAGGAGGGGACTGAAGCTTTCTTT.